This T cell receptor beta chain is from a study of T cell changes during pregnancy in multiple sclerosis. CDR1 is LGHNA and CDR2 is YSLEER in the germline V gene. The CDR3 consists of 16 residues. Germline trimming cut 2 bases from V and 1 base from J; bases unmatched to any gene: 3. Assay used: immunoSEQ multiplex PCR; TCRdb lists only in-frame clones, some missing. Found here are about 38,000 clones, around 89% of them singletons; the top ten hold roughly 0.55%. The chain employs TRBV4-3 and TRBJ2-1; TRBD1 agrees at 9 bases. This sample comprised CD4+ T cells from peripheral blood mononuclear cells, obtained in the second trimester of pregnancy. The sequence was collected from a female donor with multiple sclerosis, enrolled in a pregnancy study. CDR3 sequence: CASSQQTGGSYNEQFF. The CDR3 DNA reads as TGCGCCAGCAGCCAACAGACAGGGGGGTCCTACAATGAGCAGTTCTTC.